The T cell receptor beta chain described here comes from a study of T cells in Graves' hyperthyroidism and ophthalmopathy. Study-wide results and limits: The majority of expanded thyroid clonotypes above 0.001 also appeared in blood.

Of note for this clonotype: Its target is not known.

TCR beta CDR3 regions were amplified from RNA. First-round RT-PCR with HTBI primers amplified the TCR CDR3 region. TCRdb reprocessed the multiplex PCR reads with MiXCR, giving one entry per CDR3 protein. Here the sample spans a few hundred thousand distinct CDR3 sequences, 15% to 20% being singletons. The germline V gene has CDR1 LGHNA and CDR2 YNFKEQ. V dropped 0 bases and J dropped 5 bases, with 16 bases sitting between them. This CDR3 region has 16 residues. Specimen: blood. The clonotype was recovered from a woman in her sixties with Graves' ophthalmopathy. The chain has TRBV4-2 and TRBJ2-5; D may be TRBD1 (6 bases). The CDR3 reads CASSQDRGSPRETQYF. CDR3 DNA: TGTGCCAGCAGCCAAGATAGGGGGAGCCCAAGGGAGACCCAGTACTTC.